Below, 27 T cell receptor beta chains from the same sample are listed, as sequenced in a study of shared clonotypes between healthy human individuals. This table comes from immunoSEQ multiplex PCR, and its TCRdb copy is limited to in-frame clones, with some not included. The sample has roughly 2 million clones, over 85% seen once; the top ten hold 0.13%. Sequences were obtained from naive CD4+ T cells sorted from blood. The subset denotes: CD45RA+ positively selected. These receptors were collected from a young man in good health.

The chain has TRBV6-5 and TRBJ1-1; weak D call: TRBD1 (6 bases). V was trimmed by 7 bases and J by 3 bases, leaving 12 bases between them. The CDR3 totals 13 residues. The germline CDR1 and CDR2 sequences are MNHEY and SVGAGI. CDR3 bases: TGTGCCAGCATCCCAACAGGGTACACTGAAGCTTTCTTT. It yields the protein CASIPTGYTEAFF.

V usage is TRBV29-1 and J usage is TRBJ2-5, with 10 bases aligning to TRBD2. The CDR3 loop spans 17 amino acids. Trimming removed 4 bases from V and 2 bases from J; junction bases left unmatched: 13. Germline lookup yields CDR1 SQVTM and CDR2 ANQGSEA. Here the CDR3 DNA reads TGCAGCGTTGGTATACTAGCGGGGAGCTTATTTCAAGAGACCCAGTACTTC. Protein product: CSVGILAGSLFQETQYF.

The chain combines TRBV11-2 with TRBJ2-3, with D maybe TRBD1 (6 bases). Germline V lookup: CDR1 SGHAT, CDR2 FQNNGV. Trimming removed 0 bases from V and 2 bases from J, with 18 bases in between. This CDR3 region has 18 residues. CDR3 amino acids: CASSLDLAPTGYTDTQYF. The CDR3, as DNA: TGTGCCAGCAGCTTAGATCTGGCTCCGACAGGATACACAGATACGCAGTATTTT.

In the case of this clone: The same CDR3 is also encoded by other DNA sequences in this sample. The chain couples TRBV5-1 to TRBJ2-3, with D maybe TRBD1 (5 bases). Trimming took off 4 bases at V and 2 bases at J, with 11 bases between the two ends. Looked up from germline, CDR1 is SGHRS and CDR2 is YFSETQ. The CDR3 is made up of 14 amino acids. The CDR3 region has the DNA TGCGCCAGCAGCCTAGGGGCCGTCACAGATACGCAGTATTTT. Translating it yields CASSLGAVTDTQYF.

About this clone: This same CDR3 is encoded by further DNA sequences in the sample. The V and J genes are TRBV5-1 and TRBJ2-1; TRBD1 aligns across 9 bases. This CDR3 has 15 amino acids. The junction had 2 bases not matched to a gene; V was cut back by 0 bases and J by 4 bases. Germline lookup yields CDR1 SGHRS and CDR2 YFSETQ. The DNA for the CDR3 is TGCGCCAGCAGCTTGGAACAGGGGGCGTACAATGAGCAGTTCTTC. Its translation: CASSLEQGAYNEQFF.

V is TRBV5-6 and J is TRBJ1-6, with unresolved D. V dropped 2 bases and J dropped 5 bases, with 11 bases sitting between them. Germline-derived CDR1 and CDR2 are SGHDT and YYEEEE. The CDR3 runs 15 residues. CDR3 DNA sequence: TGTGCCAGCAGCTTTTATGGGCGGGATAATTCACCCCTCCACTTT. Amino acids: CASSFYGRDNSPLHF.

The V and J genes are TRBV5-1 and TRBJ1-2; 8 nucleotides agree with TRBD1. There are 14 residues in the CDR3. The germline gives CDR1 SGHRS, CDR2 YFSETQ. The junction had 9 bases not matched to a gene; V was cut back by 3 bases and J by 8 bases. The CDR3 reads CASSSLQGAQGYTF. DNA for the CDR3: TGCGCCAGCAGCTCTCTCCAGGGGGCGCAGGGCTACACCTTC. Together with reference TRBV5-1 and TRBJ1-2, the CDR3 gives the full variable domain: KAGVTQTPRYLIKTRGQQVTLSCSPISGHRSVSWYQQTPGQGLQFLFEYFSETQRNKGNFPGRFSGRQFSNSRSEMNVSTLELGDSALYLCASSSLQGAQGYTFGSGTRLTVV.

The genes are TRBV11-1 and TRBJ2-7; D ambiguous. Germline values: CDR1 SGHAT, CDR2 FQDESV (reference sequence). Trimming left V 1 base short and J 6 bases short, with 13 bases between. The CDR3 consists of 14 residues. CDR3 in DNA: TGTGCCAGCAGCTTAGGGGTTCCTGTCCGCGAGCAGTACTTC. Translation gives CASSLGVPVREQYF.

The chain combines TRBV5-1 with TRBJ1-1, with 7 bases that match TRBD1. Germline CDR1 SGHRS, CDR2 YFSETQ. The CDR3 extends over 14 amino acids. Unmatched junction bases numbered 6, after V lost 4 bases and J lost 3 bases. The CDR3 coding sequence is TGCGCCAGCAGCCACGGGACAGCGGACACTGAAGCTTTCTTT. It encodes CASSHGTADTEAFF.

The chain joins TRBV9 to TRBJ1-1, with 9 bases fitting TRBD1. This CDR3 has 16 amino acids. With V trimmed by 0 bases and J by 10 bases, 13 bases remained unmatched. CDR1 and CDR2 from the germline V gene are SGDLS and YYNGEE. The DNA of the CDR3 is TGTGCCAGCAGCGTAGGTACAGGGGGCGATGTTTCAGCAGCTTTCTTT. Translated: CASSVGTGGDVSAAFF.

V usage is TRBV6-6 and J usage is TRBJ2-7; TRBD1 agrees at 9 bases. V shed 2 bases and J 5 bases; nucleotides not matched to a gene: 4. From germline, CDR1 is MNHNY and CDR2 SVGAGI (reference sequence). This CDR3 comprises 14 residues. This CDR3 is CASSYQGQGDEQYF. The CDR3 bases are TGTGCCAGCAGTTACCAGGGACAGGGCGACGAGCAGTACTTC.

The chain uses TRBV7-2 and TRBJ1-1; D is uncertain. The germline V gene has CDR1 SGHTA and CDR2 FQGNSA. V lost 5 bases, J lost 4 bases, and 14 bases lay in between. The CDR3 spans 14 residues. CDR3 amino acids: CASSLRAGGTEAFF. CDR3 nucleotide sequence: TGTGCCAGCAGCCTCCGGGCGGGCGGCACTGAAGCTTTCTTT.

The genes are TRBV30 and TRBJ2-7; D call uncertain. With 3 bases removed from V and 9 bases from J, the gap between germline ends came to 15 bases. Germline V gives CDR1 GTSNPN, CDR2 SVGIG (reference sequence). The CDR3 is made up of 12 amino acids. The CDR3 region has the DNA TGTGCCTGGAGCCCACCCGGGCGTCTGCAGTACTTC. Its protein product is CAWSPPGRLQYF.

The chain uses TRBV10-1 and TRBJ2-5; 8 nucleotides match TRBD1. With 10 bases clipped from V and 2 bases from J, the junction kept 12 bases outside the gene matches. The CDR3 has 15 residues. Per germline, CDR1 WNHNN and CDR2 SYGVQD (reference sequence). The CDR3, as DNA: TGCGCCACGGTCGGTTGGGACAGGACACAAGAGACCCAGTACTTC. This encodes CATVGWDRTQETQYF.

V is TRBV19 and J is TRBJ1-6; D may be TRBD1 (5 bases). V was pared by 6 bases and J by 0 bases, with 12 bases between. Per the germline V gene, CDR1 is LNHDA and CDR2 is SQIVND (reference sequence). The CDR3 is 16 amino acids. CDR3 in DNA: TGTGCCAGTAGGGTGGCAGGGAGCTCCTATAATTCACCCCTCCACTTT. Amino acid sequence: CASRVAGSSYNSPLHF.

The chain couples TRBV5-1 to TRBJ2-1, with D perhaps matching TRBD2 (5 bases). CDR1 is SGHRS, CDR2 YFSETQ, per germline. V was pared by 4 bases and J by 9 bases, with 11 bases between. The CDR3 spans 12 residues. The CDR3 protein is CASSPRGSEQFF. CDR3 DNA sequence: TGCGCCAGCAGCCCCCGTGGGAGTGAGCAGTTCTTC. The whole variable domain, filled in from reference TRBV5-1 and TRBJ2-1, reads KAGVTQTPRYLIKTRGQQVTLSCSPISGHRSVSWYQQTPGQGLQFLFEYFSETQRNKGNFPGRFSGRQFSNSRSEMNVSTLELGDSALYLCASSPRGSEQFFGPGTRLTVL.

In its sample, this clone was seen once. This rearrangement joins TRBV5-1 to TRBJ2-7; TRBD2 matches 11 bases. Germline CDR1 reads SGHRS; CDR2 reads YFSETQ. The CDR3 is 13 amino acids. Unmatched junction bases numbered 3, after V lost 8 bases and J lost 2 bases. The CDR3: CASGLAGAYEQYF. The CDR3, as DNA: TGCGCCAGTGGACTAGCGGGCGCCTACGAGCAGTACTTC.

This chain links TRBV18 with TRBJ1-1; D possibly corresponds to TRBD1 (6 bases). The CDR3 is 17 residues long. Germline V CDR1 and CDR2: KGHSH, LQKENI. Trimming cost V 1 base and J 0 bases, with 15 bases left between them. This CDR3 reads CASSPREQGNMNTEAFF. CDR3 bases: TGTGCCAGCTCACCACGGGAGCAGGGGAACATGAACACTGAAGCTTTCTTT.

The rearrangement links TRBV5-1 to TRBJ2-1; TRBD1 or TRBD2 may be the D gene (7 bases each). This CDR3 comprises 15 residues. V was pared by 6 bases and J by 4 bases, with 17 bases between. Looked up from germline, CDR1 is SGHRS and CDR2 is YFSETQ. The CDR3 loop reads CASNPGEGAYNEQFF. The CDR3 nucleotides read TGCGCCAGCAACCCCGGGGAGGGGGCATACAATGAGCAGTTCTTC.

A single count supports this clone. This specimen includes other DNA sequences encoding the same CDR3. V usage is TRBV18 and J usage is TRBJ2-6, with D uncertain. V lost 1 base to trimming and J lost 0 bases, with 7 bases between them. Germline CDR1 reads KGHSH; CDR2 reads LQKENI. This CDR3 is built from 16 residues. Here the CDR3 DNA reads TGTGCCAGCTCACCACTTACCGTCTCTGGGGCCAACGTCCTGACTTTC. Translation gives CASSPLTVSGANVLTF. Based on the CDR3 plus reference TRBV18 and TRBJ2-6, the full variable domain is NAGVMQNPRHLVRRRGQEARLRCSPMKGHSHVYWYRQLPEEGLKFMVYLQKENIIDESGMPKERFSAEFPKEGPSILRIQQVVRGDSAAYFCASSPLTVSGANVLTFGAGSRLTVL.

The chain couples TRBV6-5 to TRBJ2-7, with 10 positions matching TRBD1. This CDR3 has 14 residues. Germline V gene lookup returns CDR1 MNHEY and CDR2 SVGAGI. The V segment lost 10 bases and the J segment 2 bases; nucleotides outside the gene matches: 8. The CDR3 reads CATGRGQGAYEQYF. CDR3 nucleotides: TGTGCCACTGGGCGAGGACAGGGGGCCTACGAGCAGTACTTC.

This rearrangement joins TRBV6-7 to TRBJ1-1; D call uncertain. TRBV6-7 is identified as an open reading frame with a role that is uncertain. The CDR3 consists of 15 residues. Deletions cut 6 bases from V and 5 bases from J, with 19 bases between. This CDR3 is CASSHPPQKTTEAFF. DNA of the CDR3: TGTGCCAGCAGCCACCCCCCACAGAAGACGACTGAAGCTTTCTTT.

The genes are TRBV5-1 and TRBJ2-2; TRBD1 matches at 7 bases. V gave up 4 bases and J gave up 0 bases; unmatched junction bases: 6. CDR1 SGHRS and CDR2 YFSETQ come from the germline V gene. CDR3 size: 16 residues. The CDR3: CASSLHRGTNTGELFF. The DNA of the CDR3 is TGCGCCAGCAGCCTTCACAGGGGAACGAACACCGGGGAGCTGTTTTTT.

The chain is built from TRBV10-3 and TRBJ2-7; 8 nucleotides line up with TRBD2. The CDR3 runs 14 residues. Per germline, CDR1 ENHRY and CDR2 SYGVKD. J gave up 5 bases and V 6 bases, and 9 bases lay outside the gene matches. The CDR3 is CAISLLAEGDEQYF. CDR3 coding DNA: TGTGCCATCAGCCTACTAGCGGAGGGGGACGAGCAGTACTTC.

A word on this clone: The same CDR3 can be traced to other DNA sequences in this sample. The chain has TRBV5-1 and TRBJ2-7; D not resolved. The V end lost 3 bases, the J end lost 2 bases, and 3 bases lay between the germline ends. The CDR3 has 11 residues. In germline, CDR1 is SGHRS, CDR2 YFSETQ. In nucleotides, the CDR3 is TGCGCCAGCAGCTCAACCTACGAGCAGTACTTC. This translates into CASSSTYEQYF.

The J gene is TRBJ2-5, the V gene TRBV5-1, with D perhaps TRBD1 (7 bases). CDR3 length equals 16 residues. Trimming shortened V by 3 bases and J by 5 bases, and 20 bases separated the two germline ends. Germline values: CDR1 SGHRS, CDR2 YFSETQ. CDR3 residues: CASSSPAGQSAETQYF. The CDR3 DNA reads TGCGCCAGCAGCTCACCGGCGGGACAGTCGGCTGAGACCCAGTACTTC.

V gene TRBV19 combines with J gene TRBJ1-6; 7 bases fit TRBD1. The V gene end was trimmed by 6 bases and the J gene end by 10 bases; junction bases not matched to a gene: 9. There are 14 residues in the CDR3. Germline CDR1 and CDR2: LNHDA and SQIVND (reference sequence). CDR3 sequence reads: CASRAVGGGSPLHF. CDR3 DNA sequence: TGTGCCAGTAGGGCCGTTGGAGGGGGCTCACCCCTCCACTTT.